One and the same sample provided the 13 T cell receptor beta chains below, sequenced in a study of blood T cell repertoires in COVID-19. Profiled with immunoSEQ multiplex PCR; TCRdb holds only in-frame clones, not every one. Here the sample spans some 14,000 clones, 75% to 90% being singletons. Source material: peripheral blood. The receptors derive from a man of 80 years or more with active or convalescent COVID-19.

This clone turned up a few times. The chain joins TRBV6-6 to TRBJ1-5, with D perhaps matching TRBD1 (5 bases). V lost 7 bases to trimming and J lost 7 bases, with 11 bases between them. The CDR3 spans 12 residues. Germline V gene sequence: CDR1 MNHNY, CDR2 SVGAGI (reference sequence). CDR3 nucleotides: TGTGCCAGCAAGGGAGGGGAACAGCCCCAGCATTTT. As protein: CASKGGEQPQHF.

The J gene is TRBJ2-3, the V gene TRBV2; the match to TRBD2 covers 10 bases. V was clipped by 3 bases and J by 7 bases; unmatched bases: 13. Germline lookup yields CDR1 SNHLY and CDR2 FYNNEI. The CDR3 extends over 17 amino acids. CDR3 in amino acids: CASSELELAGSGNTQYF. DNA for the CDR3: TGTGCCAGCAGTGAGCTGGAACTAGCGGGATCCGGAAATACGCAGTATTTT. The full variable domain, its missing parts supplied by reference TRBV2 and TRBJ2-3, is EPEVTQTPSHQVTQMGQEVILRCVPISNHLYFYWYRQILGQKVEFLVSFYNNEISEKSEIFDDQFSVERPDGSNFTLKIRSTKLEDSAMYFCASSELELAGSGNTQYFGPGTRLTVL.

The genes are TRBV5-1 and TRBJ1-5; tentatively, D is TRBD1 (6 bases). The ends were cut back, 5 bases at V and 1 base at J, with 13 bases in the middle. CDR3 length: 15 residues. The V gene's germline CDR1 is SGHRS and CDR2 YFSETQ. Here the CDR3 DNA reads TGCGCCAGCAGTCTTACAGGGTTCAGCAATCAGCCCCAGCATTTT. It encodes CASSLTGFSNQPQHF.

CDR3 region: CASSIVDRGFNEQYF. CDR3 DNA sequence: TGTGCCAGCAGTATTGTGGACAGGGGGTTTAACGAGCAGTACTTC. V is TRBV6-5 and J is TRBJ2-7; 10 positions match TRBD1. The germline gives CDR1 MNHEY, CDR2 SVGAGI. The V and J ends lost 5 bases and 5 bases, in that order; junction bases with no gene match: 9. The CDR3 has 15 amino acids.

The rearrangement joins TRBV5-1 to TRBJ2-7, with 9 bases that match TRBD1. The germline CDR1 and CDR2 sequences are SGHRS and YFSETQ. The CDR3 sequence is 15 residues long. The trim removed 4 bases at V and 0 bases at J, leaving 5 bases unmatched. The DNA for the CDR3 is TGCGCCAGCAGCAGGACAGGGGAAGTCTCCTACGAGCAGTACTTC. Amino acid sequence: CASSRTGEVSYEQYF.

The genes are TRBV7-9 and TRBJ2-7; weak D call: TRBD2 (6 bases). Germline-derived CDR1 and CDR2 are SEHNR and FQNEAQ (reference sequence). V was trimmed by 8 bases and J by 0 bases, leaving 14 bases between them. CDR3 length: 14 residues. CDR3 loop: CASGWSGGSYEQYF. CDR3 nucleotides: TGTGCCAGCGGATGGTCCGGGGGCTCCTACGAGCAGTACTTC.

This clone occurred a few times. The rearrangement joins TRBV7-8 to TRBJ2-7, with TRBD1 matching over 9 bases. The J segment lost 2 bases and the V segment lost 4 bases, leaving 6 bases of the junction unmatched. This CDR3 contains 15 residues. Germline loops: CDR1 SGHVS, CDR2 FQNEAQ. This CDR3 is CASSWSGQGTYEQYF. The CDR3 DNA reads as TGTGCCAGCAGCTGGTCGGGACAGGGAACCTACGAGCAGTACTTC.

This clone was observed a single time. The rearrangement links TRBV2 to TRBJ2-5; 12 bases map to TRBD2. Germline V gives CDR1 SNHLY, CDR2 FYNNEI. The J segment lost 3 bases and the V segment lost 3 bases, leaving 8 bases of the junction unmatched. The CDR3 is 17 amino acids. The CDR3 DNA is TGTGCCAGCAGTGATAGGCCTAGCGGGGGGGGAAAAGAGACCCAGTACTTC. The encoded protein is CASSDRPSGGGKETQYF. The full variable domain, in which reference TRBV2 and TRBJ2-5 provide the parts outside the CDR3, is EPEVTQTPSHQVTQMGQEVILRCVPISNHLYFYWYRQILGQKVEFLVSFYNNEISEKSEIFDDQFSVERPDGSNFTLKIRSTKLEDSAMYFCASSDRPSGGGKETQYFGPGTRLLVL.

The chain carries TRBV4-1 and TRBJ2-2; possible D gene TRBD1, 6 bases. Germline assignment: CDR1 MGHRA and CDR2 YSYEKL. This CDR3 spans 15 amino acids. The V end lost 4 bases, the J end lost 4 bases, and 13 bases lay between the germline ends. The CDR3 region is CASSPGTLGTGELFF. The CDR3 DNA reads TGCGCCAGCAGCCCCGGGACATTGGGCACCGGGGAGCTGTTTTTT.

This clone came up once. This rearrangement joins TRBV4-2 to TRBJ1-5; 8 bases are shared with TRBD1. V trimming: 3 bases; J trimming: 5 bases; junction bases outside the gene matches: 9. CDR3 size: 16 residues. Germline V CDR1 and CDR2: LGHNA, YNFKEQ. The CDR3 reads CASSQTGVIGDQPQHF. The CDR3 coding sequence is TGTGCCAGCAGCCAGACAGGGGTCATCGGGGATCAGCCCCAGCATTTT.

This clone has more than one count but fewer than ten. The chain joins TRBV4-1 to TRBJ1-1; TRBD1 matches 10 bases. Germline V gives CDR1 MGHRA, CDR2 YSYEKL. With V trimmed by 1 base and J by 6 bases, 5 bases remained unmatched. The CDR3 totals 15 residues. CDR3 sequence reads: CASSQVGTGDPEAFF. As DNA, the CDR3 is TGCGCCAGCAGCCAAGTAGGGACAGGGGACCCTGAAGCTTTCTTT.

By share, this clone counts as medium-sized. The chain is built from TRBV7-9 and TRBJ2-3, with TRBD2 matching 14 bases. The CDR3 is 17 residues long. The J segment lost 0 bases and the V segment lost 5 bases, leaving 4 bases of the junction unmatched. The germline V gene has CDR1 SEHNR and CDR2 FQNEAQ (reference sequence). As DNA, the CDR3 is TGTGCCAGCAGCGAAGGACTAGCGGGGGGTAGCACAGATACGCAGTATTTT. Its translation: CASSEGLAGGSTDTQYF. Full variable domain (missing parts from reference TRBV7-9 and TRBJ2-3): DTGVSQNPRHKITKRGQNVTFRCDPISEHNRLYWYRQTLGQGPEFLTYFQNEAQLEKSRLLSDRFSAERPKGSFSTLEIQRTEQGDSAMYLCASSEGLAGGSTDTQYFGPGTRLTVL.

This chain connects TRBV7-8 to TRBJ2-3, with TRBD2 identical over 12 bases. Germline assignment: CDR1 SGHVS and CDR2 FQNEAQ. J was trimmed by 0 bases and V by 3 bases; bases with no gene match: 4. CDR3 length: 17 amino acids. The CDR3 reads CASSLGTSGFSTDTQYF. CDR3 bases: TGTGCCAGCAGCTTGGGGACTAGCGGGTTTAGCACAGATACGCAGTATTTT.